A selection of T cell receptor beta chains follows, all from one sample in a study of shared clonotypes between healthy human individuals. Sequenced by immunoSEQ multiplex PCR; TCRdb stores in-frame clones only, minus some. The sample yields roughly 2.5 million clones, 90% to 95% seen once. The source material was naive CD4+ T cells sorted from blood. These TCRs come from a man between 18 and 29 years old in good health. The CDR3 runs from the conserved cysteine through the conserved F or W.

J gene: TRBJ1-3
V gene: TRBV30
CDR3 protein: CAWSLGFPGNTIYF

J gene: TRBJ1-1
V gene: TRBV5-4
CDR3 protein: CASSSPGQMNTEAFF

J gene: TRBJ2-7
V gene: TRBV28
CDR3 protein: CASRSRTSGGAHEQYF

J gene: TRBJ2-3
V gene: TRBV15
CDR3 protein: CATSRGSVSSTDTQYF

J gene: TRBJ1-3
V gene: TRBV7-2
CDR3 protein: CASSLGSGSGNTIYF

J gene: TRBJ2-7
V gene: TRBV28
CDR3 protein: CASSRPGQGIYEQYF

J gene: TRBJ2-7
V gene: TRBV27
CDR3 protein: CASSSPPSYEQYF

J gene: TRBJ2-2
V gene: TRBV7-2
CDR3 protein: CASSRQGPPGGELFF

J gene: TRBJ2-7
V gene: TRBV11-2
CDR3 protein: CASRSGTGTYEQYF

J gene: TRBJ1-2
V gene: TRBV6-5
CDR3 protein: CASSPDRGGYGYTF

J gene: TRBJ2-3
V gene: TRBV9
CDR3 protein: CASSVGTSGRVDTQYF

J gene: TRBJ1-1
V gene: TRBV11-1
CDR3 protein: CASSLGGVVGEAFF

J gene: TRBJ2-1
V gene: TRBV11-2
CDR3 protein: CASSPGPSSNEQFF

J gene: TRBJ1-1
V gene: TRBV5-1
CDR3 protein: CASSGQGMNTEAFF

J gene: TRBJ1-1
V gene: TRBV10-3
CDR3 protein: CAISQTGGKIYAEAFF

J gene: TRBJ1-4
V gene: TRBV30
CDR3 protein: CAWRTENNEKLFF

J gene: TRBJ1-3
V gene: TRBV7-9
CDR3 protein: CASSPDRNSGNTIYF

J gene: TRBJ1-5
V gene: TRBV18
CDR3 protein: CASSPARYQPQHF

J gene: TRBJ2-3
V gene: TRBV19
CDR3 protein: CASSTLSSTDTQYF

J gene: TRBJ1-4
V gene: TRBV4-3
CDR3 protein: CASSQENRDKLFF

J gene: TRBJ1-6
V gene: TRBV6-6
CDR3 protein: CASSFTGSSPLHF

J gene: TRBJ1-2
V gene: TRBV4-1
CDR3 protein: CASSQEGDRGNYGYTF